This TCR beta chain stems from a study of identifying expanded T cells in peripheral blood. TCRdb's copy holds only in-frame clones and misses some; the assay was immunoSEQ multiplex PCR. The sample records around 68,000 clones, 87% being singletons. The sequence was collected from a person between 18 and 70 years old in good health. The sequenced sample consisted of blood.

The CDR3 sequence is CASSVMAGGKENTQYF. CDR3 nucleotides: TGTGCCAGCAGCGTGATGGCGGGAGGTAAGGAAAATACGCAGTATTTT. This sequence joins TRBV9 and TRBJ2-3, with 8 bases fitting TRBD2. From germline, CDR1 is SGDLS and CDR2 YYNGEE. This CDR3 is built from 16 residues. Unmatched junction bases numbered 12, after V lost 2 bases and J lost 7 bases.